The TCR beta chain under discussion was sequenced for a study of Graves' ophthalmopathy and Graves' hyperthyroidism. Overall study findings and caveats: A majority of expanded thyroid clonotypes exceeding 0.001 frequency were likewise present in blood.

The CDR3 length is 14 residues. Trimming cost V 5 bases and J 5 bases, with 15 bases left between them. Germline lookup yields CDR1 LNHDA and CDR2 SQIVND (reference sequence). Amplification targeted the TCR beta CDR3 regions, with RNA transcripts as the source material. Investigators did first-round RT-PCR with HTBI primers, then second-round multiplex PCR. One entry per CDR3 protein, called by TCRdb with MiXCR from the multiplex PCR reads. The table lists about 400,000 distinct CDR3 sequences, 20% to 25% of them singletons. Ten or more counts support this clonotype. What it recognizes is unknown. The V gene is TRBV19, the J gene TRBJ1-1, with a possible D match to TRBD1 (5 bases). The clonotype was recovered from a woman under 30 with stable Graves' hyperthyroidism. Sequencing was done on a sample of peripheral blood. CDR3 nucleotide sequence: TGTGCCAGTAGTCGGGGTCTTCAGGGTACTGAAGCTTTCTTT. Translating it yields CASSRGLQGTEAFF.